This T cell receptor beta chain was sequenced during a study of a mutant IDH1 vaccine in newly diagnosed glioma. The overall study: In weeks 1, 3, 5, 7, 11, 15, 19 and 23, patients were immunized, eight times in all. Patients received vaccination from 4-6 weeks after radiotherapy alone, or with temozolomide cycles. Antecedent treatment encompassed radiotherapy, temozolomide, or their combination; the majority received both.

Trimming removed 5 bases from V and 3 bases from J, with 15 bases in between. Germline-derived CDR1 and CDR2 are SSHAT and FNYEAQ (reference sequence). The CDR3 runs to 15 residues. Here immunoSEQ multiplex PCR was the method, and the copy in TCRdb shows in-frame clones only, minus some. Of some 64,000 clones in the sample, 75% to 90% were seen once. Findings of the study overall: Immune responses induced by vaccination arose in approximately 93% of the patients.

A single count supports this clone. Its specificity is not known. Time point noted: week 11, during vaccination. The investigators gave 300 ug of mutant IDH1 20-mer peptide in each vaccine dose, together with topical imiquimod. The TCR originated in a man aged 50 to 60 with glioma. The chain is built from TRBV7-7 and TRBJ2-3; tentative D call: TRBD2 (6 bases). Sequenced here: PBMCs, sampled from a glioma patient whose treatment included an IDH1 peptide vaccine. In nucleotides, the CDR3 is TGTGCCAGCAGCCCGGAGGAGGGAAGAACAGATACGCAGTATTTT. Translation gives CASSPEEGRTDTQYF.